The 5 T cell receptor beta chains presented below share a single source sample, sequenced in a study of shared clonotypes between healthy human individuals. Here immunoSEQ multiplex PCR was the method, and the copy in TCRdb shows in-frame clones only, minus some. Of 1 million to 1.3 million clones in the sample, around three quarters were seen once. Sequencing was carried out using memory CD4+ T cells from PBMCs. Subset: CD45RA-negative fraction. Source of these receptors: a man between 18 and 35 years old in good health. Some clones in this sample may be carry-over from other donors' samples.

The chain combines TRBV19 with TRBJ1-3; D is unclear. V lost 8 bases to trimming and J lost 0 bases, with 11 bases between them. The CDR3 loop spans 14 amino acids. CDR1 LNHDA and CDR2 SQIVND come from the germline V gene (reference sequence). The DNA for the CDR3 is TGTGCCAGTTTCCAAGGTGGCTCTGGAAACACCATATATTTT. Its translation is CASFQGGSGNTIYF.

This rearrangement joins TRBV11-2 to TRBJ2-2; 8 bases fit TRBD1. Germline values: CDR1 SGHAT, CDR2 FQNNGV. Trimming removed 5 bases from V and 1 base from J; junction bases left unmatched: 9. This CDR3 is built from 17 residues. The CDR3 nucleotides are TGTGCCAGCAGCCCGCGAGCTACAGGGGGGAACACCGGGGAGCTGTTTTTT. Protein sequence: CASSPRATGGNTGELFF.

The chain uses TRBV4-3 and TRBJ2-2; the match to TRBD2 covers 7 bases. The CDR3 loop spans 16 amino acids. CDR1 is LGHNA, CDR2 YSLEER, per germline. The V segment lost 2 bases and the J segment 6 bases; nucleotides outside the gene matches: 9. CDR3 sequence reads: CASSQSVGRKSGELFF. As DNA, the CDR3 is TGCGCCAGCAGCCAATCGGTCGGGAGGAAATCCGGGGAGCTGTTTTTT.

The chain couples TRBV7-2 to TRBJ1-2; 7 bases are a match to TRBD1. In germline, CDR1 is SGHTA, CDR2 FQGNSA. The ends lost 5 bases at V and 0 bases at J; junction bases unmatched: 9. This CDR3 has 16 amino acids. This CDR3 is CASSLDLQGTNYGYTF. The CDR3 nucleotides are TGTGCCAGCAGCCTAGACTTACAGGGGACTAACTATGGCTACACCTTC.

The chain combines TRBV5-8 with TRBJ1-5; D not certain. Between the trimmed V and J ends, which lost 1 base and 6 bases, there was a span of 5 bases. The CDR3 consists of 12 residues. CDR1 is SGHTS, CDR2 YDEGEE, per germline. CDR3 amino acids: CASSLRGQPQHF. Here the CDR3 DNA reads TGTGCCAGCAGCTTGCGGGGTCAGCCCCAGCATTTT.